The 28 T cell receptor beta chains below come from one sample, sequenced in a study of blood T cell repertoires in COVID-19. Generated by immunoSEQ multiplex PCR, the TCRdb table keeps only in-frame clones and is missing some. Here the sample spans a few hundred thousand clones, around 88% being singletons. Sequencing was carried out using peripheral blood. Source of these receptors: a woman aged 25-40 years who had recovered from COVID-19.

This sequence joins TRBV4-2 and TRBJ1-5; D remains unclear. V lost 3 bases and J lost 5, with 14 bases in between. Per germline, CDR1 LGHNA and CDR2 YNFKEQ. The CDR3 runs 15 residues. The CDR3 protein is CASSHRGSGDQPQHF. The CDR3 DNA reads TGTGCCAGCAGCCACCGCGGCAGCGGGGATCAGCCCCAGCATTTT.

This clone was detected a few times. The chain carries TRBV4-3 and TRBJ2-7; possible D gene TRBD2, 6 bases. CDR1 is LGHNA, CDR2 YSLEER, per germline. The V gene lost 1 base and the J gene lost 4 bases, with 14 bases spanning the gap. The CDR3 contains 15 residues. The CDR3 nucleotides are TGCGCCAGCAGCCAAGTAGTACACGGGAGTTACGAGCAGTACTTC. Translation: CASSQVVHGSYEQYF.

The rearrangement joins TRBV5-5 to TRBJ2-2; unclear D gene. The V gene lost 5 bases and the J gene lost 6 bases, with 14 bases spanning the gap. The CDR3 spans 14 residues. Germline V gene sequence: CDR1 SGHKS, CDR2 YYEKEE (reference sequence). The CDR3 loop is CASRPTSTPGELFF. CDR3 DNA: TGTGCCAGCAGACCCACCAGTACCCCCGGGGAGCTGTTTTTT.

This clone was recorded only once. CDR3 sequence (DNA): TGTGCCAGCAGTCCGATCGGGACAGGGGTCGCTGAAGCTTTCTTT. As protein: CASSPIGTGVAEAFF. J is TRBJ1-1 and V is TRBV11-2; TRBD1 agrees at 10 bases. V gave up 6 bases and J gave up 6 bases; unmatched junction bases: 10. Germline values: CDR1 SGHAT, CDR2 FQNNGV. This CDR3 has 15 amino acids.

This clone was observed a single time. The chain has TRBV5-1 and TRBJ2-2; 10 nucleotides align to TRBD2. Germline V gene sequence: CDR1 SGHRS, CDR2 YFSETQ. CDR3 length: 18 residues. V shed 0 bases, J shed 5 bases, and the junction held 10 bases outside the gene matches. As DNA, the CDR3 is TGCGCCAGCAGCTTGGTCTTCAGCGGGAGGGCTCAGACCGGGGAGCTGTTTTTT. It encodes CASSLVFSGRAQTGELFF.

This clone showed up just a few times. The chain carries TRBV5-4 and TRBJ1-5; the D gene is possibly TRBD1 (5 bases). The germline gives CDR1 SGHNT, CDR2 YYREEE (reference sequence). The V and J ends lost 0 bases and 8 bases respectively, with 9 bases between them. There are 13 residues in the CDR3. CDR3 residues: CASSLAGREPQHF. In DNA, the CDR3 is TGTGCCAGCAGCTTGGCCGGCAGGGAGCCCCAGCATTTT.

V gene TRBV27 combines with J gene TRBJ1-1; D not certain. There are 11 residues in the CDR3. V was pared by 8 bases and J by 1 base, with 5 bases between. Germline loops: CDR1 MNHEY, CDR2 SMNVEV (reference sequence). The CDR3 DNA reads TGTGCCAGCGGCAGGAACACTGAAGCTTTCTTT. It is translated as CASGRNTEAFF.

The chain uses TRBV6-5 and TRBJ2-3, with D tentatively TRBD2 (6 bases). V was pared by 7 bases and J by 4 bases, with 18 bases between. Germline V gives CDR1 MNHEY, CDR2 SVGAGI. The CDR3 runs 15 residues. CDR3 DNA sequence: TGTGCCAGCAAGGGTCTGGAGGGAGTCGCAGATACGCAGTATTTT. Protein sequence: CASKGLEGVADTQYF.

The genes are TRBV4-2 and TRBJ2-3; D is possibly TRBD2 (6 bases). The germline V and J ends were trimmed by 0 bases and 4 bases, with 11 bases remaining between them. The V gene's germline CDR1 is LGHNA and CDR2 YNFKEQ. The CDR3 loop spans 15 amino acids. CDR3 protein: CASSQESRGADTQYF. CDR3 nucleotide sequence: TGTGCCAGCAGCCAAGAGTCGCGGGGCGCAGATACGCAGTATTTT.

The chain couples TRBV5-1 to TRBJ2-3; 7 bases are a match to TRBD1. The V and J ends lost 0 bases and 6 bases, in that order; junction bases with no gene match: 1. The CDR3 has 13 amino acids. CDR1 is SGHRS, CDR2 YFSETQ, per germline. The CDR3 bases are TGCGCCAGCAGCTTGGGCAGGGGGGATACGCAGTATTTT. This gives the protein CASSLGRGDTQYF.

The chain employs TRBV28 and TRBJ2-1; 8 bases fit TRBD2. J lost 1 base, V lost 4 bases, and 6 bases had no gene match. This CDR3 is built from 16 residues. Germline V CDR1 and CDR2: MDHEN, SYDVKM. CDR3 in DNA: TGTGCCAGCAGTTCCGTAGCGGGAAGGTCCTACAATGAGCAGTTCTTC. Amino acids: CASSSVAGRSYNEQFF.

V is TRBV11-3 and J is TRBJ1-2; D gene uncertain. The ends were cut back, 5 bases at V and 8 bases at J, with 18 bases in the middle. The CDR3 runs to 14 residues. The V gene's germline CDR1 is SGHNT and CDR2 YENEEA. CDR3 DNA: TGTGCCAGCAGCGCTACAGAACACCCCTTAGGCTACACCTTC. This translates into CASSATEHPLGYTF.

This sequence joins TRBV12-3 or TRBV12-4 and TRBJ1-2, with no clear D. V lost 3 bases and J 6 bases, leaving 8 bases between the germline ends. CDR3 length: 12 amino acids. CDR3 loop: CASSFSADGYTF. In DNA form, the CDR3 reads TGTGCCAGCAGTTTCTCGGCGGATGGCTACACCTTC.

This chain links TRBV6-2 or TRBV6-3 with TRBJ2-7, with D perhaps TRBD2 (5 bases). The ends were cut back, 0 bases at V and 3 bases at J, with 15 bases in the middle. CDR1 MNHEY and CDR2 SVGEGT come from the germline V gene. This CDR3 is 16 amino acids long. DNA for the CDR3: TGTGCCAGCAGTTACTCGGGGAGTTTGACTATCTACGAGCAGTACTTC. This translates into CASSYSGSLTIYEQYF.

The rearrangement links TRBV21-1 to TRBJ2-7; the table names TRBD1, a call not compared with the DNA. TRBV21-1 is reported as a pseudogene. CDR3 length: 14 amino acids. The CDR3 spells CASSLWLPSYEQYF. CDR3 coding DNA: TGTGCCAGCAGCCTTTGGCTTCCCTCCTACGAGCAGTACTTC.

This chain joins TRBV5-1 and TRBJ2-4; the match to TRBD1 covers 11 bases. Germline CDR1 is SGHRS and CDR2 is YFSETQ. There are 17 residues in the CDR3. The V segment lost 0 bases and the J segment 5 bases; nucleotides outside the gene matches: 7. The CDR3 bases are TGCGCCAGCAGCTTGGGGACAGGGGGCGAAGGGGAAAACATTCAGTACTTC. The encoded protein is CASSLGTGGEGENIQYF. Variable domain in full (rest from reference TRBV5-1 and TRBJ2-4): KAGVTQTPRYLIKTRGQQVTLSCSPISGHRSVSWYQQTPGQGLQFLFEYFSETQRNKGNFPGRFSGRQFSNSRSEMNVSTLELGDSALYLCASSLGTGGEGENIQYFGAGTRLSVL.

The chain carries TRBV11-3 and TRBJ1-1; the D gene is possibly TRBD1 (5 bases). V dropped 3 bases and J dropped 5 bases, with 10 bases sitting between them. The V gene's germline CDR1 is SGHNT and CDR2 YENEEA. This CDR3 is 13 amino acids long. CDR3 DNA: TGTGCCAGCAGCTTGACAGAGAGAACTGAAGCTTTCTTT. The encoded protein is CASSLTERTEAFF.

The chain carries TRBV29-1 and TRBJ1-6; D is unresolved. CDR3 length equals 19 residues. V was cut by 4 bases and J by 11 bases, with 33 bases left in between. Germline V CDR1 and CDR2: SQVTM, ANQGSEA. CDR3: CSVGTELGLIVWKPTPLHF. For the CDR3, the DNA is TGCAGCGTTGGAACAGAATTGGGCCTCATAGTGTGGAAACCTACACCCCTCCACTTT.

J is TRBJ2-3 and V is TRBV28, with D tentatively TRBD2 (5 bases). The germline V gene encodes CDR1 MDHEN and CDR2 SYDVKM. Trimming shortened V by 6 bases and J by 2 bases, and 15 bases separated the two germline ends. This CDR3 comprises 15 residues. The CDR3 coding sequence is TGTGCCAGCAGCTACGACGGGAAATCCACAGATACGCAGTATTTT. Protein: CASSYDGKSTDTQYF.

The rearrangement links TRBV7-2 to TRBJ2-1; 9 bases line up with TRBD2. The CDR3 has 17 amino acids. CDR1 SGHTA and CDR2 FQGNSA come from the germline V gene. With 6 bases clipped from V and 0 bases from J, the junction kept 9 bases outside the gene matches. The CDR3 bases are TGTGCCAGCAGGTTAAAGCTAGCGGGAAGCTCCTACAATGAGCAGTTCTTC. Protein: CASRLKLAGSSYNEQFF.

The rearrangement joins TRBV12-3 or TRBV12-4 to TRBJ1-2; possibly TRBD1 for D (6 bases). The CDR3 spans 13 residues. V dropped 3 bases and J dropped 8 bases, with 13 bases sitting between them. The CDR3 sequence: CASSLDIGGGYTF. The CDR3, as DNA: TGTGCCAGCAGTTTGGACATAGGGGGAGGCTACACCTTC.

CDR3 sequence: CASRRLLDAVRSQHF. CDR3 coding DNA: TGTGCCAGCAGAAGACTCCTTGACGCGGTTCGGTCCCAGCATTTT. This sequence joins TRBV27 and TRBJ1-5; D is undetermined. The CDR3 sequence is 15 residues long. Trimming left V 6 bases short and J 11 bases short, with 23 bases between. The germline V gene encodes CDR1 MNHEY and CDR2 SMNVEV (reference sequence).

This chain joins TRBV10-3 and TRBJ2-7; 16 bases fit TRBD2. The J segment lost 2 bases and the V segment lost 3 bases, leaving 4 bases of the junction unmatched. Germline V gene data show CDR1 as ENHRY and CDR2 as SYGVKD. This CDR3 contains 17 residues. The CDR3 sequence is CAISDPGLAGGPYEQYF. The CDR3 nucleotides read TGTGCCATCAGTGACCCGGGACTAGCGGGAGGGCCCTACGAGCAGTACTTC.

This sequence joins TRBV6-5 and TRBJ1-4; D unclear. The V end was cut by 6 bases, the J end by 1 base, with 9 bases between. The CDR3 is 14 amino acids. CDR1 and CDR2 from the germline V gene are MNHEY and SVGAGI. The CDR3 DNA sequence: TGTGCCAGCAGCTCCCCGGGAACTAATGAAAAACTGTTTTTT. This codes for CASSSPGTNEKLFF.

The chain carries TRBV6-5 and TRBJ1-4, with TRBD1 matching 10 bases. Germline trimming cut 4 bases from V and 5 bases from J; bases unmatched to any gene: 1. Germline CDR1 and CDR2: MNHEY and SVGAGI. There are 14 residues in the CDR3. The DNA for the CDR3 is TGTGCCAGCAGTTCGGGACAGGGGAATGAAAAACTGTTTTTT. It translates to CASSSGQGNEKLFF.

This CDR3 is CASNLWATETQYF. The CDR3 bases are TGTGCCAGCAACCTCTGGGCTACCGAGACCCAGTACTTC. This chain joins TRBV7-6 and TRBJ2-5; D gene ambiguous. Trimming removed 7 bases at V and 5 bases at J, with 14 bases between. CDR3 length: 13 residues. From germline, CDR1 is SGHVS and CDR2 FNYEAQ.

The chain carries TRBV4-1 and TRBJ1-4; D call uncertain. Germline V CDR1 and CDR2: MGHRA, YSYEKL. The V and J ends lost 6 bases and 8 bases respectively, with 10 bases between them. This CDR3 region has 12 residues. The CDR3 loop reads CASSLTFEKLFF. CDR3 DNA sequence: TGCGCCAGCAGTCTAACGTTCGAAAAACTGTTTTTT.

The rearrangement joins TRBV14 to TRBJ2-1; perhaps TRBD1 as D (7 bases). This CDR3 has 15 residues. Per the germline V gene, CDR1 is SGHDN and CDR2 is FVKESK. Trimming removed 1 base from V and 4 bases from J, with 11 bases in between. The DNA of the CDR3 is TGTGCCAGCAGCCAAGGCGGGACAGAATACAATGAGCAGTTCTTC. As protein: CASSQGGTEYNEQFF.